This T cell receptor beta chain was identified during a study of blood T cell repertoires in COVID-19. The overall study: Collection of acute and convalescent COVID-19 samples took place in the United States, Italy and Spain. Sources were T cells, B-cell-depleted T cells, or PBMCs; the material itself was cDNA or gDNA.

As processed by the authors: Reference gene primer amplification in the assay estimated nucleated cell counts. Produced via immunoSEQ multiplex PCR; TCRdb's table is partial and in-frame only. That table gives V, J and clone size, and the DNA gave D and trimming. The data hold 150,000 to 180,000 clones, with roughly nine tenths observed a single time. J gave up 5 bases and V 2 bases, and 5 bases lay outside the gene matches. CDR3 length equals 15 residues. CDR1 is KGHSH, CDR2 LQKENI, per germline. The rearrangement joins TRBV18 to TRBJ2-1, with 8 bases identical to TRBD1. The source material was peripheral blood. This TCR was recovered from a woman between 40 and 55 years old with acute or convalescent COVID-19. CDR3 bases: TGTGCCAGCTCACCATGGACAGGGACCAACAATGAGCAGTTCTTC. Its translation: CASSPWTGTNNEQFF.